These 18 T cell receptor beta chains share one sample of origin, sequenced in a study of cytomegalovirus exposure and HLA in healthy donors. Use of 60 Vbeta and 13 Jbeta primers characterized the PCR. Only in-frame clones appear in the TCRdb table, and some are missing; sequencing was by immunoSEQ multiplex PCR. The data show 150,000 to 200,000 clones, roughly 80% seen once. Sequencing was done on a sample of PBMCs. The receptors derive from a man aged 18 to 29 in good health and CMV-seropositive.

J is TRBJ2-1 and V is TRBV29-1; D remains ambiguous. V lost 2 bases, J lost 0 bases, and 11 bases lay in between. CDR3 size: 15 residues. CDR1 and CDR2 (germline): SQVTM, ANQGSEA. CDR3 sequence reads: CSVEPPGTSYNEQFF. The CDR3 DNA reads as TGCAGCGTTGAACCCCCAGGAACCTCCTACAATGAGCAGTTCTTC.

This clone was seen once. One end of the junction fails to match germline, which may point to a read error. As DNA, the CDR3 is TGTTCCAGCAGCTTTAACTACGAGCAGTACTTC. Amino acid sequence: CSSSFNYEQYF. The rearrangement links TRBV7-9 to TRBJ2-7; D unresolved. This CDR3 is 11 amino acids long. CDR1 is SEHNR, CDR2 FQNEAQ, per germline (reference sequence).

This clone was detected only a few times. V and J are TRBV19 and TRBJ2-6; D remains unclear. Germline-derived CDR1 and CDR2 are LNHDA and SQIVND (reference sequence). The CDR3 has 15 amino acids. V was trimmed by 5 bases and J by 1 base, leaving 9 bases between them. Here the CDR3 DNA reads TGTGCCAGTAGTCTCGTCTATTCTGGGGCCAACGTCCTGACTTTC. Translation gives CASSLVYSGANVLTF.

This rearrangement joins TRBV19 to TRBJ1-2; D call uncertain. Trimming pared 5 bases from V and 4 bases from J, leaving 17 bases between. The CDR3 runs to 15 residues. From germline, CDR1 is LNHDA and CDR2 SQIVND (reference sequence). The CDR3 DNA reads TGTGCCAGTAGTGGCGCCCCGGGAGTCGTCTATGGCTACACCTTC. Its translation: CASSGAPGVVYGYTF.

V gene TRBV27 combines with J gene TRBJ1-5, with D unresolved. CDR3 size: 12 residues. CDR1 and CDR2 from the germline V gene are MNHEY and SMNVEV (reference sequence). V shed 4 bases and J shed 6 bases, with 7 bases lying between them. CDR3 amino acids: CASSSIGQPQHF. The CDR3 DNA reads as TGTGCCAGCAGTTCTATCGGTCAGCCCCAGCATTTT.

The chain combines TRBV11-3 with TRBJ2-2; no firm D call. This CDR3 spans 15 amino acids. The ends were cut back, 1 base at V and 1 base at J, with 7 bases in the middle. The germline V gene has CDR1 SGHNT and CDR2 YENEEA. CDR3 nucleotide sequence: TGTGCCAGCAGCTTAGGGGCGCTGAACACCGGGGAGCTGTTTTTT. Its translation is CASSLGALNTGELFF.

This clone showed up just once. The rearrangement uses TRBV6-1 and TRBJ1-4, with TRBD1 matching over 8 bases. CDR1 is MNHNS, CDR2 SASEGT, per germline. This CDR3 spans 14 amino acids. V was pared by 5 bases and J by 7 bases, with 6 bases of the junction left unmatched. CDR3 bases: TGTGCCAGCAGTTTCCGGGACAGGCTTGAAAAACTGTTTTTT. Its translation is CASSFRDRLEKLFF.

The chain joins TRBV19 to TRBJ1-5; 7 bases agree with TRBD1. Germline V gene sequence: CDR1 LNHDA, CDR2 SQIVND (reference sequence). The V gene end was trimmed by 6 bases and the J gene end by 3 bases; junction bases not matched to a gene: 2. CDR3 length equals 13 residues. The CDR3 bases are TGTGCCAGTAGGAAGGGGGCCAATCAGCCCCAGCATTTT. Translated: CASRKGANQPQHF.

CDR3 region: CASSHDRAGEQYF. Written as DNA, the CDR3 is TGCGCCAGCAGCCACGACAGGGCGGGTGAGCAGTACTTC. The rearrangement links TRBV4-1 to TRBJ2-7, with 7 bases fitting TRBD1. The trim removed 3 bases at V and 7 bases at J, leaving 6 bases unmatched. Germline V lookup: CDR1 MGHRA, CDR2 YSYEKL. This CDR3 comprises 13 residues.

This clone came up once. The genes are TRBV19 and TRBJ1-3; unclear D gene. In germline, CDR1 is LNHDA, CDR2 SQIVND (reference sequence). The CDR3 totals 15 residues. V gave up 5 bases and J gave up 1 base, with 12 bases separating them. CDR3 amino acids: CASSLGLQSGNTIYF. In nucleotides, the CDR3 is TGTGCCAGTAGTCTAGGGCTGCAATCTGGAAACACCATATATTTT. Supplemented by reference TRBV19 and TRBJ1-3, the full variable domain reads DGGITQSPKYLFRKEGQNVTLSCEQNLNHDAMYWYRQDPGQGLRLIYYSQIVNDFQKGDIAEGYSVSREKKESFPLTVTSAQKNPTAFYLCASSLGLQSGNTIYFGEGSWLTVV.

This chain links TRBV5-1 with TRBJ2-5; a weak D match, TRBD1 (5 bases). The CDR3 runs to 14 residues. Trimming left V 0 bases short and J 4 bases short, with 10 bases between. Germline assignment: CDR1 SGHRS and CDR2 YFSETQ. The CDR3 loop reads CASSLGTQGETQYF. Here the CDR3 DNA reads TGCGCCAGCAGCTTGGGGACCCAGGGAGAGACCCAGTACTTC.

Only a few counts were recorded for this clone. The chain recombines TRBV28 with TRBJ1-1; D is undetermined. Germline V lookup: CDR1 MDHEN, CDR2 SYDVKM. This CDR3 has 13 amino acids. The V and J ends lost 6 bases and 4 bases respectively, with 12 bases between them. The CDR3 loop is CASSPSSGTEAFF. DNA for the CDR3: TGTGCCAGCAGCCCATCTTCCGGCACTGAAGCTTTCTTT.

The rearrangement joins TRBV19 to TRBJ2-7; D ambiguous. The CDR3 extends over 13 amino acids. Germline loops: CDR1 LNHDA, CDR2 SQIVND (reference sequence). Trimming cost V 1 base and J 2 bases, with 6 bases left between them. CDR3 DNA sequence: TGTGCCAGTAGTATAGTGTTTACCTACGAGCAGTACTTC. This translates into CASSIVFTYEQYF.

This clone was detected only a few times. This rearrangement joins TRBV10-1 to TRBJ2-7; D perhaps matches TRBD2 (5 bases). The ends were cut back, 3 bases at V and 0 bases at J, with 9 bases in the middle. Germline-derived CDR1 and CDR2 are WNHNN and SYGVQD (reference sequence). The CDR3 loop spans 14 amino acids. The CDR3 DNA is TGCGCCAGCAGTGATGGACTCAGCTCCTACGAGCAGTACTTC. Residues: CASSDGLSSYEQYF.

The V gene is TRBV30, the J gene TRBJ2-7; D is ambiguous. Trimming removed 0 bases from V and 2 bases from J, with 14 bases in between. This CDR3 is built from 15 residues. From germline, CDR1 is GTSNPN and CDR2 SVGIG (reference sequence). The DNA of the CDR3 is TGTGCCTGGAGTGTAACTGGCAGGATCCCCTACGAGCAGTACTTC. Encoded protein: CAWSVTGRIPYEQYF.

V is TRBV6-5 and J is TRBJ2-5; D unclear. Trimming took 7 bases from V and 4 from J, leaving 19 bases between them. This CDR3 is 15 amino acids long. The germline CDR1 and CDR2 sequences are MNHEY and SVGAGI. CDR3 sequence: CASNHILGAAETQYF. CDR3 DNA: TGTGCCAGCAACCATATCCTCGGTGCGGCAGAGACCCAGTACTTC.

This sequence joins TRBV7-9 and TRBJ1-1; no reliable D call. Trimming removed 5 bases at V and 0 bases at J, with 7 bases between. The CDR3 runs to 13 residues. Germline V CDR1 and CDR2: SEHNR, FQNEAQ (reference sequence). CDR3 coding DNA: TGTGCCAGCAGCACGGAGATGAACACTGAAGCTTTCTTT. Translated, it gives CASSTEMNTEAFF.

This chain uses TRBV5-4 with TRBJ2-5, with TRBD2 matching 9 bases. V dropped 0 bases and J dropped 4; count of bases not matched to a gene: 7. CDR1 is SGHNT and CDR2 is YYREEE in the germline V gene (reference sequence). The CDR3 runs to 16 residues. Written as DNA, the CDR3 is TGTGCCAGCAGCTTGGGTGCGGGAGGGCCCACAGAGACCCAGTACTTC. It codes for CASSLGAGGPTETQYF.